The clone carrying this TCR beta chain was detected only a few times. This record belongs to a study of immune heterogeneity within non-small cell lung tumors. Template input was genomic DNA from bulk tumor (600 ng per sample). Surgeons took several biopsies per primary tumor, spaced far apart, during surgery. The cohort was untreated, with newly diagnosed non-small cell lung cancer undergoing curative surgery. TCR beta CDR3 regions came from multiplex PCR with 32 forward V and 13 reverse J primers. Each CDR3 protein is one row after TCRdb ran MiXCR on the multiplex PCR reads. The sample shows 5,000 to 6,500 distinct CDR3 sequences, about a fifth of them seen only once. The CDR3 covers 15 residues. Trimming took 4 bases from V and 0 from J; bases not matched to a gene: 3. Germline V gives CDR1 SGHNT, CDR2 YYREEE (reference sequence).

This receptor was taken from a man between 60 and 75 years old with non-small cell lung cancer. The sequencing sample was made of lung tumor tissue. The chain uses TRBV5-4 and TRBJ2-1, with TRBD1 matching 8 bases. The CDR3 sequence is CASSETGASYNEQFF. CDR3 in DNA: TGTGCCAGCAGCGAGACAGGGGCCTCCTACAATGAGCAGTTCTTC.